Listed below are T cell receptor beta chains from one sample, sequenced in a study of T cell changes during pregnancy in multiple sclerosis. Profiling relied on immunoSEQ multiplex PCR, and the TCRdb table lists in-frame clones only, not all of them. The table has tens of thousands of clones, approximately 92% seen once. The sequenced sample was peripheral blood, obtained in the first trimester of pregnancy. The receptor set was obtained from a female donor with multiple sclerosis, enrolled in a pregnancy study. Each CDR3 is given with its conserved first and last residue. A D gene is named only where the DNA matches it firmly. Some rows mark clone size as missing; the rest say once, few, many or name a class of expanded clone.

V gene,J gene,clone size,D gene,CDR3 DNA,CDR3 protein
TRBV6-5,TRBJ1-4,NA,NA,TGTGCCAGCAGATTACAGGGTCCTAATGAAAAACTGTTTTTT,CASRLQGPNEKLFF
TRBV6-1,TRBJ1-2,NA,NA,TGTGCCAGCAGTGAAGTGTATCGGGGAAATGGCTACACCTTC,CASSEVYRGNGYTF
TRBV6-5,TRBJ1-5,NA,NA,TGTGCCAGCAGTTACTCGGGCAGGGGCAATCAGCCCCAGCATTTT,CASSYSGRGNQPQHF
TRBV27,TRBJ1-2,once,TRBD1,TGTGCCAGCAGTCCCCGACAGGGGGATGGCTACACCTTC,CASSPRQGDGYTF
TRBV7-6,TRBJ2-1,NA,TRBD2,TGTGCCAGCAGCTTTTGGCTAGCGGACGTTACTCACAATGAGCAGTTCTTC,CASSFWLADVTHNEQFF
TRBV6-6,TRBJ1-1,NA,NA,TGTGCCAGCGGGCCGGAAAGAAATCCGGCCTTCTTT,CASGPERNPAFF
TRBV4-3,TRBJ2-1,NA,TRBD2,TGCGCCAGCAGCCAAGTCCTCGGGGGGGCCGGGAATGAGCAGTTCTTC,CASSQVLGGAGNEQFF
TRBV7-3,TRBJ1-2,NA,NA,TGTGCCAGCAGCCCCGATGGGGGGGCGGGCTATGGCTACACCTTC,CASSPDGGAGYGYTF
TRBV27,TRBJ2-7,NA,TRBD2,TGTGCCAGCAGTCCGGGGGGTGCGGGGTACGAGCAGTACTTC,CASSPGGAGYEQYF
TRBV7-2,TRBJ1-3,NA,TRBD1,TGTGCCAGCAGCTTGCTCCAGGGGGCGGGTTTGGGAAACACCATATATTTT,CASSLLQGAGLGNTIYF
TRBV14,TRBJ1-6,NA,NA,TGTGCCAGCAGCCCGAGTCTCAATTCACCCCTCCACTTT,CASSPSLNSPLHF
TRBV7-2,TRBJ2-3,NA,NA,TGTGCCAGCAGCTTAGGGACTAGCACAGATACGCAGTATTTT,CASSLGTSTDTQYF
TRBV7-6,TRBJ2-7,NA,NA,TGTGCCAGCAGCTTAGGAGGTGGGGCTGTCGCTTCCTACGAGCAGTACTTC,CASSLGGGAVASYEQYF
TRBV19,TRBJ1-1,NA,NA,TGTGCCAGTAGTACCCGACAGGAGAACACTGAAGCTTTCTTT,CASSTRQENTEAFF
TRBV10-3,TRBJ1-5,NA,TRBD1,TGTGCCATCAGTGCTGCGACAGGGGATCAGCCCCAGCATTTT,CAISAATGDQPQHF
TRBV27,TRBJ1-3,NA,NA,TGTGCCAGCAGTTTATTTGAAGGGAGCGGAAACACCATATATTTT,CASSLFEGSGNTIYF
TRBV7-9,TRBJ1-4,NA,TRBD1,TGTGCCAGCAGCTGGGACAGGGAAGTAGAAAAACTGTTTTTT,CASSWDREVEKLFF
TRBV6-1,TRBJ2-2,once,TRBD2,TGTGCCAGCAGGTTGGGGGGGTCGAACACCGGGGAGCTGTTTTTT,CASRLGGSNTGELFF
TRBV4-3,TRBJ2-1,NA,NA,TGCGCCAGCAGCCACTTAAATGAGCAGTTCTTC,CASSHLNEQFF
TRBV7-3,TRBJ2-7,NA,NA,TGTGCCAGCAGCTCGGGACTTGGATACGAGCAGTACTTC,CASSSGLGYEQYF
TRBV5-4,TRBJ2-3,NA,NA,TGTGCCAGCAGCAGTGAACTCACAGATACGCAGTATTTT,CASSSELTDTQYF
TRBV5-1,TRBJ2-5,NA,NA,TGCGCCAGCAGCTTGGGGGCCCAAGAGACCCAGTACTTC,CASSLGAQETQYF
TRBV5-6,TRBJ1-2,NA,NA,TGTGCCAGCAGCTTGGTAGAGAGTCACACCTTC,CASSLVESHTF
TRBV5-1,TRBJ2-7,NA,NA,TGCGCCAGCAGCCTACCCCCCGCATACGAGCAGTACTTC,CASSLPPAYEQYF
TRBV11-2,TRBJ2-7,NA,NA,TGTGCCAGCAGCATTGGTACTACCTACGAGCAGTACTTC,CASSIGTTYEQYF
TRBV5-6,TRBJ1-2,NA,NA,TGTGCCAGCAGCTTGGTCTTGCAGACAAAACTCTATGGCTACACCTTC,CASSLVLQTKLYGYTF
TRBV7-6,TRBJ2-5,NA,TRBD2,TGTGCCAGCAGCTTAGGACTAGCGGGGGACACGACCCAGTACTTC,CASSLGLAGDTTQYF
TRBV7-8,TRBJ2-7,NA,NA,TGTGCCAGCAGCTTATGGAGGTCCTACGAGCAGTACTTC,CASSLWRSYEQYF
TRBV2,TRBJ2-1,once,TRBD2,TGTGCCAGCACCCCCGGGGGACTAGCTGGGGATGAGCAGTTCTTC,CASTPGGLAGDEQFF
TRBV11-1,TRBJ2-2,NA,TRBD1,TGTGCCAGTAACCCAGGGGGCTCCAACACCGGGGAGCTGTTTTTT,CASNPGGSNTGELFF
TRBV5-1,TRBJ2-7,NA,NA,TGCGCCAGCGCCCCCGGTCTCTCCTACGAGCAGTACTTC,CASAPGLSYEQYF
TRBV11-1,TRBJ1-1,NA,NA,TGTGCCAGCAGCCTCAGGGGATGGAAACGAACTGAAGCTTTCTTT,CASSLRGWKRTEAFF
TRBV29-1,TRBJ2-6,NA,NA,TGCAGCGTTACGAGACTGTTCTCTGGGGCCAACGTCCTGACTTTC,CSVTRLFSGANVLTF
TRBV2,TRBJ2-5,NA,TRBD2,TGTGCCAGCAGTGAAGCGGGGGGGAGGGTGGAGACCCAGTACTTC,CASSEAGGRVETQYF
TRBV5-4,TRBJ1-1,NA,NA,TGTGCCAGCAGCTTGGCCAGCGGCCTAGAAGCTTTCTTT,CASSLASGLEAFF
TRBV29-1,TRBJ1-2,NA,TRBD1,TGCAGCGGCGCGACAGGGGATGGCTACACCTTC,CSGATGDGYTF
TRBV2,TRBJ1-1,NA,NA,TGTGCCAGCCAGGTCGGGGAGGTCACTGAAGCTTTCTTT,CASQVGEVTEAFF
TRBV5-1,TRBJ2-2,NA,NA,TGCGCCAGCAGCTTGGCCGTGTCGAACACCGGGGAGCTGTTTTTT,CASSLAVSNTGELFF
TRBV5-5,TRBJ1-2,NA,TRBD1,TGTGCCAGCAGCCTCGACAGGGACGATGGCTACACCTTC,CASSLDRDDGYTF
TRBV18,TRBJ1-1,once,NA,TGTGCCAGCTCATTCCTCGACAGCGCTACTGAAGCTTTCTTT,CASSFLDSATEAFF
TRBV10-2,TRBJ2-7,NA,TRBD2,TGCGCCAGCAGTGACCACGGGACTAGCGGGGGCTACGAGCAGTACTTC,CASSDHGTSGGYEQYF
TRBV19,TRBJ1-4,once,NA,TGTGCCAGTAGTATCTCAGCCACCGCGGCTGAAAAACTGTTTTTT,CASSISATAAEKLFF
TRBV11-1,TRBJ2-2,NA,NA,TGTGCCAGCAGCTTACCGGCAGGCAACACCGGGGAGCTGTTTTTT,CASSLPAGNTGELFF
TRBV7-2,TRBJ2-5,NA,NA,TGTGCCAGCAGCTGGCGGGGGCCTCAGGAGACCCAGTACTTC,CASSWRGPQETQYF
TRBV19,TRBJ1-4,NA,NA,TGTGCCAGTCGGACAAATGAAAAACTGTTTTTT,CASRTNEKLFF
TRBV11-1,TRBJ2-4,NA,NA,TGTGCCAGCAGCTTGAGCAATTCCTTAGCCAAAAACATTCAGTACTTC,CASSLSNSLAKNIQYF
TRBV4-3,TRBJ2-2,NA,NA,TGCGCCAGCAGCCAAGACAGAGGCACCGGGGAGCTGTTTTTT,CASSQDRGTGELFF
TRBV7-3,TRBJ2-5,NA,TRBD2,TGTGCCAGCAGCCAAGGACTAGCGGGGGCCGGGGAGACCCAGTACTTC,CASSQGLAGAGETQYF
TRBV7-9,TRBJ2-3,NA,NA,TGTGCCAGCAGCTTAAGGACAGGCACAGATACGCAGTATTTT,CASSLRTGTDTQYF
TRBV5-4,TRBJ2-5,NA,TRBD2,TGTGCCAGCAGCTTGATAGCGGGGGCCCAAGAGACCCAGTACTTC,CASSLIAGAQETQYF
TRBV19,TRBJ1-5,NA,NA,TGTGCCAGTAGTATAACCCGCGGGGAGCCCCAGCATTTT,CASSITRGEPQHF
TRBV30,TRBJ1-2,once,NA,TGTGCCTGGAGTGTATTCTCCTACAGTAACTATGGCTACACCTTC,CAWSVFSYSNYGYTF
TRBV15,TRBJ1-6,NA,TRBD1,TGTGCCACCAGCGGAGGACAGGGATTTGGTTCACCCCTCCACTTT,CATSGGQGFGSPLHF
TRBV9,TRBJ1-2,once,NA,TGTGCCAGCAGTCTTTCTGGGGGGATCTATGGCTACACCTTC,CASSLSGGIYGYTF
TRBV11-3,TRBJ1-2,NA,NA,TGTGCCAGCAGCTTAGTTCGGAGGGCTAACTATGGCTACACCTTC,CASSLVRRANYGYTF
TRBV9,TRBJ2-7,once,NA,TGTGCCAGCAGCGTAGCGGGCAGGGGCTACGAGCAGTACTTC,CASSVAGRGYEQYF
TRBV7-3,TRBJ2-1,NA,NA,TGTGCCAGCAGCCCCCAGGGTGGGGGCCTTTACAATGAGCAGTTCTTC,CASSPQGGGLYNEQFF
TRBV27,TRBJ2-1,NA,NA,TGTGCCAGCAGTTTAGCGGAGAGCTCCTACAATGAGCAGTTCTTC,CASSLAESSYNEQFF
TRBV9,TRBJ1-4,NA,TRBD1,TGTGCCAGCAGCGTAGGTGGGACAGGGGTTCTAAATGAAAAACTGTTTTTT,CASSVGGTGVLNEKLFF
TRBV19,TRBJ2-7,NA,NA,TGTGCCAGTAGTACCCACAGGGCCTCCTACGAGCAGTACTTC,CASSTHRASYEQYF